This is a list of T cell receptor beta chains from one sample in a study of monozygotic twins with inflammatory bowel disease. Following a re-call of the 5' RACE reads, TCRdb has one entry per CDR3 protein and lacks DNA. The table lists 88,000 or so distinct CDR3 sequences. What was sequenced was blood. These receptors all come from a human donor with ulcerative colitis or Crohn's disease, or a healthy co-twin of an affected twin (not recorded which). Each CDR3 is given with its conserved first and last residue.

V gene	J gene	CDR3 protein
TRBV5-1	TRBJ1-1	CASSLGDTSPTPFF
TRBV5-1	TRBJ2-1	CASSLSEDEQFF
TRBV5-4	TRBJ2-7	CASSWGPPTSYEQYF
TRBV12-3/TRBV12-4	TRBJ2-7	CASSFTRKEQYF
TRBV12-3/TRBV12-4	TRBJ1-6	CASSPQGQGRPPLHF
TRBV4-2	TRBJ1-4	CASSPGIGSEKLFF
TRBV10-3	TRBJ2-3	CAISESLTAGGLNTQYF
TRBV25-1	TRBJ2-6	CASSEYKRAGANVLTF
TRBV5-5	TRBJ2-1	CASSLPPAGAINEQFF
TRBV6-1	TRBJ1-2	CASSETRRSYGYTF
TRBV29-1	TRBJ2-4	CSVVSTGSRVYNIQYF
TRBV12-3/TRBV12-4	TRBJ1-2	CASSLGFIGYTF
TRBV6-1	TRBJ1-2	CASRPGTILYGYTF
TRBV28	TRBJ2-2	CASSLWTASTGELFF
TRBV11-2	TRBJ1-1	CASSLYPLGGNTEAFF
TRBV20-1	TRBJ1-1	CSARERRVFGEAFF
TRBV15	TRBJ1-2	CATSRGSADYGYTF
TRBV7-2	TRBJ2-1	CASSPNRPCRFF